This T cell receptor (beta chain) emerged from a study of blood T cell repertoires in COVID-19. In the study overall: The origin of the acute and convalescent COVID-19 samples was the United States, Italy and Spain.

How the authors handled the data: Estimation of nucleated cell counts relied on the amplification of reference gene primers. Using immunoSEQ multiplex PCR, the repertoire was profiled, and TCRdb retains in-frame clones only, with some absent. V and J calls and clone size come straight from that table; D and trimming were deduced from the DNA. This table has 25,000 to 35,000 clones, over 70% appearing once. Per the germline V gene, CDR1 is SGHNT and CDR2 is YYREEE (reference sequence). There are 18 residues in the CDR3. V was pared by 0 bases and J by 4 bases, with 6 bases of the junction left unmatched.

The sequencing sample was made of peripheral blood. The V call is TRBV5-4, the J call TRBJ2-6; TRBD1 agrees at 11 bases. The TCR comes from a woman in her sixties with acute or convalescent COVID-19. The CDR3 nucleotides are TGTGCCAGCAGCTTGGGAGGACAGGGGGCGCTAGGGGCCAACGTCCTGACTTTC. Its translation: CASSLGGQGALGANVLTF. Full variable domain (remainder filled in from reference TRBV5-4 and TRBJ2-6): ETGVTQSPTHLIKTRGQQVTLRCSSQSGHNTVSWYQQALGQGPQFIFQYYREEENGRGNFPPRFSGLQFPNYSSELNVNALELDDSALYLCASSLGGQGALGANVLTFGAGSRLTVL.